These T cell receptor beta chains were read from a single sample in a study of identical twins. Each CDR3 protein gets one entry after TCRdb re-called the 5' RACE reads with MiXCR. The data hold about 530,000 distinct CDR3 sequences, with about a fifth observed a single time. The same specimen was also included in a second study, on yellow fever vaccine responses in identical twins.

Sequencing input: CD4+ T cells sorted from blood. These TCRs come from a woman aged 18-29 years in good health. The CDR3 runs from the conserved cysteine through the conserved F or W. A D gene is named only where the DNA matches it firmly. Only some rows state a clone size, as once, few, many or a class for expanded clones.

>TRBD1|few|TRBV9|TRBJ2-6
CASSVAMVQGMSGANVLTF
>.|.|TRBV7-2|TRBJ1-1
CASSLDHSGFLPEAFF
>TRBD1|many|TRBV12-3/TRBV12-4|TRBJ1-4
CASRSTGNEKLFF
>.|few|TRBV24-1|TRBJ2-1
CATSDPRGLYNEQFF
>TRBD2|many|TRBV10-3|TRBJ2-7
CAISDGALAGNEQYF
>TRBD1|few|TRBV6-5|TRBJ2-7
CASTGEPYEQYF
>TRBD2|few|TRBV29-1|TRBJ2-1
CSVDQLAGVTYNEQFF
>.|.|TRBV2|TRBJ1-5
CASGWGYSNQPQHF
>TRBD1|.|TRBV7-8|TRBJ1-4
CASSSSGQGLVREKLFF
>.|many|TRBV29-1|TRBJ2-2
CSVGETNTGELFF
>.|few|TRBV12-3/TRBV12-4|TRBJ1-4
CASSFGGATNEKLFF
>.|few|TRBV6-2/TRBV6-3|TRBJ2-1
CASRWVGGNSPNEQFF
>TRBD2|.|TRBV20-1|TRBJ2-3
CSASLAGGRVTDTQYF
>TRBD2|.|TRBV10-3|TRBJ2-5
CAISDRLAGVETQYF
>.|.|TRBV10-3|TRBJ2-3
CAISKRPLDTDTQYF
>.|few|TRBV10-3|TRBJ2-2
CAISESIYTGELFF
>.|.|TRBV19|TRBJ2-7
CASSPMGSPYEQYF
>.|.|TRBV10-3|TRBJ1-1
CAISESGSNTEAFF
>.|.|TRBV7-6|TRBJ2-5
CASSSTLGIETQYF
>.|.|TRBV27|TRBJ2-2
CASSLVLAAGELFF
>.|few|TRBV4-1|TRBJ2-1
CASSQGGWGHEQFF
>TRBD1|.|TRBV7-8|TRBJ2-1
CASSVVRDRGNEQFF
>TRBD1|few|TRBV15|TRBJ1-2
CATSTRTGLNYGYTF
>TRBD2|.|TRBV6-1|TRBJ2-2
CASSEYIGTSGNTGELFF
>TRBD2|few|TRBV27|TRBJ2-5
CASRLAGGNQETQYF
>.|.|TRBV3-1|TRBJ1-2
CASSQPQGSLNYGYTF
>TRBD1|.|TRBV3-1|TRBJ1-2
CASSQGTGGYYYGYTF
>.|.|TRBV25-1|TRBJ2-4
CASRLDHGGIQYF
>.|.|TRBV3-1|TRBJ2-3
CASSKGGVRTQYF
>.|few|TRBV5-1|TRBJ2-7
CASSLGAVVPYEQYF
>TRBD1|many|TRBV5-1|TRBJ1-2
CASSLVGQGADYGYTF